This entry features one T cell receptor (beta chain) sequence. This entry is derived from a study of blood T cell repertoires in COVID-19. Study overall: Samples representing acute and convalescent COVID-19 were sourced from the United States, Italy and Spain. PBMCs, B-cell-depleted T cells, or T cells were the source of the cDNA or gDNA that made up the material.

Profiling relied on immunoSEQ multiplex PCR, and the TCRdb table lists in-frame clones only, not all of them. Among roughly 230,000 clones listed, about 85% were seen once. The CDR3 is made up of 15 amino acids. Trimming cost V 1 base and J 5 bases; bases outside gene matches: 4. Germline-derived CDR1 and CDR2 are SGHVS and FNYEAQ. Sample: PBMCs or T cells enriched from blood (not recorded which). The rearrangement links TRBV7-6 to TRBJ2-5, with TRBD2 matching 10 bases. This clonotype originated in a woman aged 45-59 years who had been exposed to COVID-19. DNA for the CDR3: TGTGCCAGCAGCTTAGAACTAGCGGGGCGGGAGACCCAGTACTTC. Translating it yields CASSLELAGRETQYF.